Presented here are 22 T cell receptor beta chains from one specimen sequenced in a study of blood T cell repertoires in COVID-19. The table came from immunoSEQ multiplex PCR; TCRdb's copy has only in-frame clones and leaves some out. The profile covers tens of thousands of clones, with around 86% appearing a single time and around 13% taken by the ten largest. Sequenced material: peripheral blood. All receptors come from a human donor in a cohort sampled during active COVID-19.

The rearrangement links TRBV19 to TRBJ1-2; unclear D gene. CDR3 length: 11 residues. Between the trimmed V and J ends, which lost 11 bases and 8 bases, there was a span of 15 bases. Germline values: CDR1 LNHDA, CDR2 SQIVND (reference sequence). This CDR3 reads CASTSTRGYTF. Written as DNA, the CDR3 is TGTGCCTCCACCTCAACGCGGGGCTACACCTTC.

This chain links TRBV11-3 with TRBJ1-6; D remains unclear. The germline V gene has CDR1 SGHNT and CDR2 YENEEA. The germline V and J ends were trimmed by 4 bases and 2 bases, with 6 bases remaining between them. The CDR3 is 14 amino acids. The CDR3 DNA reads as TGTGCCAGCAGCTCCCCCACCTATAATTCACCCCTCCACTTT. This codes for CASSSPTYNSPLHF.

The gene calls are TRBV4-3 and TRBJ2-5; maybe TRBD2 (6 bases). Germline CDR1 LGHNA, CDR2 YSLEER. The V and J ends lost 0 bases and 0 bases respectively, with 8 bases between them. This CDR3 is built from 15 residues. The CDR3: CASSQDGGYQETQYF. The CDR3 nucleotides are TGCGCCAGCAGCCAAGATGGGGGGTACCAAGAGACCCAGTACTTC.

This chain connects TRBV18 to TRBJ1-2; the D gene is possibly TRBD1 (6 bases). The germline CDR1 and CDR2 sequences are KGHSH and LQKENI. The CDR3 length is 16 residues. Trimming removed 6 bases from V and 0 bases from J, with 17 bases in between. In nucleotides, the CDR3 is TGTGCCAGCTCCCAGGGTCGGGGGGCCTCTAACTATGGCTACACCTTC. It specifies CASSQGRGASNYGYTF. The full variable domain, in which reference TRBV18 and TRBJ1-2 provide the parts outside the CDR3, is NAGVMQNPRHLVRRRGQEARLRCSPMKGHSHVYWYRQLPEEGLKFMVYLQKENIIDESGMPKERFSAEFPKEGPSILRIQQVVRGDSAAYFCASSQGRGASNYGYTFGSGTRLTVV.

The gene calls are TRBV11-3 and TRBJ1-6; no clear D. V was pared by 0 bases and J by 1 base, with 10 bases between. The CDR3 is 17 residues long. Germline V CDR1 and CDR2: SGHNT, YENEEA. CDR3 protein: CASSLDLGRSYNSPLHF. DNA for the CDR3: TGTGCCAGCAGCTTAGATCTGGGCAGGTCCTATAATTCACCCCTCCACTTT.

The gene calls are TRBV28 and TRBJ2-5; the match to TRBD1 covers 7 bases. Germline V gives CDR1 MDHEN, CDR2 SYDVKM. This CDR3 is built from 14 residues. The J segment lost 1 base and the V segment lost 11 bases, leaving 10 bases of the junction unmatched. CDR3 amino acids: CAGPARGCQETQYF. The CDR3 nucleotides are TGTGCCGGGCCGGCCAGGGGGTGCCAAGAGACCCAGTACTTC.

The J gene is TRBJ1-3, the V gene TRBV7-9, with D hard to call. CDR1 and CDR2 from the germline V gene are SEHNR and FQNEAQ (reference sequence). The length of the CDR3 is 13 residues. Trimming stripped 5 bases from V and 5 bases from J, with 10 bases between. This CDR3 reads CASSPQTRNTIYF. The CDR3 bases are TGTGCCAGCAGCCCGCAGACACGAAACACCATATATTTT. The entire variable domain, with the rest obtained from reference TRBV7-9 and TRBJ1-3, is as follows: DTGVSQNPRHKITKRGQNVTFRCDPISEHNRLYWYRQTLGQGPEFLTYFQNEAQLEKSRLLSDRFSAERPKGSFSTLEIQRTEQGDSAMYLCASSPQTRNTIYFGEGSWLTVV.

The chain joins TRBV6-5 to TRBJ2-3, with D perhaps matching TRBD1 (5 bases). The V end lost 2 bases, the J end lost 0 bases, and 9 bases lay between the germline ends. Germline CDR1 and CDR2: MNHEY and SVGAGI. CDR3 length: 15 amino acids. CDR3 in DNA: TGTGCCAGCAGTTACCAGGGCTTCAGCACAGATACGCAGTATTTT. Residues: CASSYQGFSTDTQYF.

This chain uses TRBV27 with TRBJ2-7; 12 bases agree with TRBD1. Germline CDR1 MNHEY, CDR2 SMNVEV (reference sequence). J gave up 9 bases and V 7 bases, and 10 bases lay outside the gene matches. The CDR3 covers 14 residues. This chain's CDR3 is CASKPGQGARGQYF. As DNA, the CDR3 is TGTGCCAGCAAGCCGGGACAGGGGGCGCGGGGGCAGTACTTC.

The chain joins TRBV7-6 to TRBJ2-1; possible D gene TRBD2, 6 bases. The CDR3 sequence is 15 residues long. The V gene's germline CDR1 is SGHVS and CDR2 FNYEAQ. V was trimmed by 5 bases and J by 2 bases, leaving 13 bases between them. The CDR3 region has the DNA TGTGCCAGCAGCACCCAGGGCGGGGCCTACAATGAGCAGTTCTTC. Translation: CASSTQGGAYNEQFF.

V gene TRBV19 combines with J gene TRBJ2-1, with 8 bases aligning to TRBD2. Unmatched junction bases numbered 17, after V lost 3 bases and J lost 7 bases. Germline-derived CDR1 and CDR2 are LNHDA and SQIVND (reference sequence). This CDR3 has 18 amino acids. The DNA for the CDR3 is TGTGCCAGTAGTATTACTCAACCGGGACTAGTTTTTCGGAATGAGCAGTTCTTC. It yields the protein CASSITQPGLVFRNEQFF. The complete variable domain, with remaining parts taken from reference TRBV19 and TRBJ2-1, reads DGGITQSPKYLFRKEGQNVTLSCEQNLNHDAMYWYRQDPGQGLRLIYYSQIVNDFQKGDIAEGYSVSREKKESFPLTVTSAQKNPTAFYLCASSITQPGLVFRNEQFFGPGTRLTVL.

The chain couples TRBV11-3 to TRBJ2-2; 8 bases agree with TRBD1. The J segment lost 9 bases and the V segment lost 1 base, leaving 13 bases of the junction unmatched. The CDR3 covers 17 residues. Germline CDR1 and CDR2: SGHNT and YENEEA. CDR3 loop: CASSLASMRQGSRELFF. As DNA, the CDR3 is TGTGCCAGCAGCTTAGCGTCTATGAGACAGGGGAGCCGGGAGCTGTTTTTT.

The chain recombines TRBV28 with TRBJ2-7; D is undetermined. This CDR3 has 13 residues. Germline V CDR1 and CDR2: MDHEN, SYDVKM. V lost 6 bases, J lost 7 bases, and 16 bases lay in between. Here the CDR3 reads CASRSRLADEQYF. DNA for the CDR3: TGTGCCAGCAGATCGAGACTGGCTGATGAGCAGTACTTC.

V usage is TRBV24-1 and J usage is TRBJ1-2, with 8 bases aligning to TRBD1. The CDR3 contains 14 residues. V lost 4 bases, J lost 6 bases, and 6 bases stayed unmatched. Germline values: CDR1 KGHDR, CDR2 SFDVKD. The CDR3 sequence: CATSDRGRIHGYTF. The CDR3 DNA reads as TGTGCCACCAGTGACAGGGGGCGAATACATGGCTACACCTTC.

The chain links TRBV28 to TRBJ2-1; TRBD2 matches 15 bases. Germline CDR1 and CDR2: MDHEN and SYDVKM. V dropped 4 bases and J dropped 8; count of bases not matched to a gene: 3. The CDR3 runs to 15 residues. Here the CDR3 reads CASSSGLAGGHEQFF. The CDR3 bases are TGTGCCAGCAGTTCGGGACTAGCGGGAGGCCATGAGCAGTTCTTC.

The chain links TRBV6-6 to TRBJ1-2; perhaps TRBD1 as D (6 bases). The CDR3 is made up of 14 amino acids. Germline V gene sequence: CDR1 MNHNY, CDR2 SVGAGI (reference sequence). V was shortened by 2 bases and J by 2 bases, with 9 bases between the two germline ends. This CDR3 is CASSYLTGNYGYTF. The CDR3 DNA sequence: TGTGCCAGCAGTTACCTTACAGGGAACTATGGCTACACCTTC.

The chain employs TRBV3-1 (or the pseudogene TRBV3-2) and TRBJ1-1, with 8 bases aligning to TRBD1. There are 14 residues in the CDR3. Germline V gives CDR1 LGHDT, CDR2 YNNKEL (reference sequence). The V gene end was trimmed by 3 bases and the J gene end by 3 bases; junction bases not matched to a gene: 3. The CDR3 sequence is CASSHRGLDTEAFF. As DNA, the CDR3 is TGTGCCAGCAGCCACAGGGGGCTGGACACTGAAGCTTTCTTT.

DNA of the CDR3: TGTGCCAGCACCTCCAGTACTAGGGGGAACCAAGAGACCCAGTACTTC. Translating it yields CASTSSTRGNQETQYF. J is TRBJ2-5 and V is TRBV5-4; D may be TRBD1 (6 bases). With 6 bases removed from V and 0 bases from J, the gap between germline ends came to 18 bases. Germline V CDR1 and CDR2: SGHNT, YYREEE (reference sequence). The length of the CDR3 is 16 residues. Together with reference TRBV5-4 and TRBJ2-5, the CDR3 gives the full variable domain: ETGVTQSPTHLIKTRGQQVTLRCSSQSGHNTVSWYQQALGQGPQFIFQYYREEENGRGNFPPRFSGLQFPNYSSELNVNALELDDSALYLCASTSSTRGNQETQYFGPGTRLLVL.

V and J are TRBV5-1 and TRBJ2-3; 10 nucleotides line up with TRBD1. The length of the CDR3 is 17 residues. The V gene's germline CDR1 is SGHRS and CDR2 YFSETQ. The J segment lost 4 bases and the V segment lost 2 bases, leaving 10 bases of the junction unmatched. As DNA, the CDR3 is TGCGCCAGCAGCTTAGGTGGGGGACAGGGGTATGCAGATACGCAGTATTTT. This gives the protein CASSLGGGQGYADTQYF.

The CDR3 reads CATSDKLAGGFNEQFF. CDR3 DNA sequence: TGTGCCACCAGTGACAAACTAGCGGGAGGTTTTAATGAGCAGTTCTTC. This sequence joins TRBV24-1 and TRBJ2-1; 12 bases match TRBD2. Germline V gene data show CDR1 as KGHDR and CDR2 as SFDVKD. This CDR3 comprises 16 residues. With V trimmed by 4 bases and J by 7 bases, 7 bases remained unmatched.

This rearrangement joins TRBV24-1 to TRBJ2-2; D call uncertain. The CDR3 covers 12 residues. The germline V gene has CDR1 KGHDR and CDR2 SFDVKD. Trimming left V 5 bases short and J 7 bases short, with 7 bases between. CDR3 coding DNA: TGTGCCACCAGTGCCCATAGCGGGGAGCTGTTTTTT. It translates to CATSAHSGELFF.

V gene TRBV2 combines with J gene TRBJ1-1, with D maybe TRBD1 (5 bases). From germline, CDR1 is SNHLY and CDR2 FYNNEI. Trimming removed 4 bases at V and 5 bases at J, with 23 bases between. The CDR3 runs 17 residues. CDR3 protein: CASSGNTARAGGTEAFF. The CDR3 DNA reads TGTGCCAGCAGTGGGAATACAGCTAGGGCCGGGGGGACTGAAGCTTTCTTT.